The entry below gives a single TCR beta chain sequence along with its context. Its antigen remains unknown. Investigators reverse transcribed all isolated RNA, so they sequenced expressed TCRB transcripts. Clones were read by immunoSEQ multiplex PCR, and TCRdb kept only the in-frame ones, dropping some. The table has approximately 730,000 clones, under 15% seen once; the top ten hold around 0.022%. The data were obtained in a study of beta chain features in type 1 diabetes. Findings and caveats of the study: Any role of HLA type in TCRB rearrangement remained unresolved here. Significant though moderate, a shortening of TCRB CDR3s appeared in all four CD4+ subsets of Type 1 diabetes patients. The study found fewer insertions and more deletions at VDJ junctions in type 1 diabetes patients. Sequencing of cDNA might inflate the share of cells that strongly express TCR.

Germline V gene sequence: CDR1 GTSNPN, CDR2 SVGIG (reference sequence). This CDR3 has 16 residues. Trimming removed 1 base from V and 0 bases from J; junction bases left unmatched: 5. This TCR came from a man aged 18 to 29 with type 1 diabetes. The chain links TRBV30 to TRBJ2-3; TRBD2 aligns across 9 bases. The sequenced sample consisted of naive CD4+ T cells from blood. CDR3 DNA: TGTGCCTGGAGTGCTCCTAGCGGGGCTAGCACAGATACGCAGTATTTT. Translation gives CAWSAPSGASTDTQYF.